These 21 T cell receptor beta chains came from one sample sequenced in a study of shared clonotypes between healthy human individuals. Naivety among CD8 cells was defined by CD45RO negativity and positive CCR7 selection, thereby excluding terminally differentiated effector memory CD45RA+ cells. The protocol was immunoSEQ multiplex PCR, while the TCRdb copy is restricted to in-frame clones and leaves out a portion. The sample shows some 2.1 million clones, around 96% of them seen only once. The sequenced sample consisted of naive CD8+ T cells sorted from blood. These receptors came from a young man in good health.

The rearrangement joins TRBV28 to TRBJ2-5, with D perhaps matching TRBD1 (6 bases). V was trimmed by 6 bases and J by 2 bases, leaving 19 bases between them. CDR1 MDHEN and CDR2 SYDVKM come from the germline V gene. The CDR3 has 16 amino acids. The DNA of the CDR3 is TGTGCCAGCAGCCCCTCTTCAGGGGTAGGGCAAGAGACCCAGTACTTC. Its protein is CASSPSSGVGQETQYF.

V usage is TRBV27 and J usage is TRBJ2-7, with TRBD1 as a possible D gene (5 bases). V lost 0 bases and J 2 bases, leaving 8 bases between the germline ends. The germline V gene has CDR1 MNHEY and CDR2 SMNVEV (reference sequence). This CDR3 spans 14 amino acids. CDR3 loop: CASSLSMTAYEQYF. CDR3 coding DNA: TGTGCCAGCAGTTTATCGATGACAGCCTACGAGCAGTACTTC.

As to this clone: A junction boundary mismatches the germline segment, possibly from a read error. V is TRBV4-1 and J is TRBJ2-1; 11 nucleotides line up with TRBD2. The CDR3 spans 15 residues. Germline values: CDR1 MGHRA, CDR2 YSYEKL. This chain's CDR3 is CANSPSSGGYNEQFF. As DNA, the CDR3 is TGCGCCAACAGCCCTTCTAGCGGGGGGTACAATGAGCAGTTCTTC.

The chain carries TRBV7-9 and TRBJ1-5, with 10 bases matching TRBD1. This CDR3 comprises 19 residues. Trimming at V came to 0 bases and at J to 9 bases, leaving 17 bases not matched to a gene. CDR1 is SEHNR, CDR2 FQNEAQ, per germline (reference sequence). CDR3 region: CASSLALRQGARPPWPQHF. The CDR3 region has the DNA TGTGCCAGCAGCTTAGCGCTAAGACAGGGGGCGCGACCTCCTTGGCCCCAGCATTTT.

This chain links TRBV7-9 with TRBJ2-7, with a weak D call TRBD2 (5 bases). The V end was cut by 6 bases, the J end by 6 bases, with 15 bases between. CDR3 length equals 13 residues. Germline values: CDR1 SEHNR, CDR2 FQNEAQ (reference sequence). This chain's CDR3 is CASSSGISSEQYF. CDR3 sequence (DNA): TGTGCCAGCAGTTCGGGGATCAGCAGCGAGCAGTACTTC.

This clone is a singleton in its sample. The genes are TRBV27 and TRBJ2-2, with a possible D match to TRBD1 (7 bases). The V end lost 6 bases, the J end lost 7 bases, and 15 bases lay between the germline ends. The CDR3 extends over 14 amino acids. Germline V lookup: CDR1 MNHEY, CDR2 SMNVEV (reference sequence). The CDR3 DNA reads TGTGCCAGCAGAACCACAGGGGAGGTCGGGGAGCTGTTTTTT. Encoded protein: CASRTTGEVGELFF.

This CDR3 is CASSPRLTSNEKLFF. The CDR3 coding sequence is TGTGCCAGCAGTCCCCGCCTGACGTCTAATGAAAAACTGTTTTTT. The chain couples TRBV27 to TRBJ1-4; no reliable D call. The germline V gene encodes CDR1 MNHEY and CDR2 SMNVEV (reference sequence). V lost 5 bases to trimming and J lost 3 bases, with 13 bases between them. The CDR3 loop spans 15 amino acids.

V is TRBV6-5 and J is TRBJ2-7; 8 nucleotides line up with TRBD1. The CDR3 totals 14 residues. The V segment lost 6 bases and the J segment 3 bases; nucleotides outside the gene matches: 7. CDR1 is MNHEY and CDR2 is SVGAGI in the germline V gene. CDR3 amino acids: CASRQQGEIYEQYF. CDR3 DNA sequence: TGTGCCAGCAGACAACAGGGGGAAATCTACGAGCAGTACTTC.

This rearrangement joins TRBV6-6 to TRBJ1-5; D might be TRBD1 (5 bases). This CDR3 comprises 15 residues. Trimming removed 6 bases at V and 5 bases at J, with 17 bases between. CDR1 is MNHNY and CDR2 is SVGAGI in the germline V gene (reference sequence). CDR3 sequence reads: CASSPGGRFDQPQHF. The CDR3 DNA is TGTGCCAGCAGCCCCGGGGGGAGGTTTGATCAGCCCCAGCATTTT.

V and J are TRBV29-1 and TRBJ1-2, with unresolved D. V lost 1 base to trimming and J lost 7 bases, with 16 bases between them. This CDR3 spans 14 amino acids. Germline-derived CDR1 and CDR2 are SQVTM and ANQGSEA. The CDR3 nucleotides are TGCAGCGTTGAAGTTACGGGGATAAACGGTGGCTACACCTTC. This codes for CSVEVTGINGGYTF. The variable domain in full, completed from reference TRBV29-1 and TRBJ1-2, reads SAVISQKPSRDICQRGTSLTIQCQVDSQVTMMFWYRQQPGQSLTLIATANQGSEATYESGFVIDKFPISRPNLTFSTLTVSNMSPEDSSIYLCSVEVTGINGGYTFGSGTRLTVV.

The CDR3 reads CASSPWAGGPRETQYF. CDR3 in DNA: TGTGCCAGCAGCCCCTGGGCGGGAGGCCCCCGGGAGACCCAGTACTTC. The chain couples TRBV7-9 to TRBJ2-5, with 8 nucleotides matching TRBD2. Per the germline V gene, CDR1 is SEHNR and CDR2 is FQNEAQ (reference sequence). The CDR3 covers 16 residues. The V and J ends lost 5 bases and 5 bases, in that order; junction bases with no gene match: 13.

The rearrangement joins TRBV13 to TRBJ2-5, with D perhaps given as TRBD1 or TRBD2 (5 bases each). V was cut by 2 bases and J by 3 bases, with 16 bases left in between. This CDR3 region has 16 residues. CDR1 PRHDT and CDR2 FYEKMQ come from the germline V gene (reference sequence). DNA of the CDR3: TGTGCCAGCAGCTTATATATGGGGGAGTTTGAAGAGACCCAGTACTTC. Translating gives CASSLYMGEFEETQYF.

The rearrangement uses TRBV6-5 and TRBJ2-3; unclear D gene. Germline lookup yields CDR1 MNHEY and CDR2 SVGAGI. The ends were cut back, 5 bases at V and 2 bases at J, with 14 bases in the middle. This CDR3 contains 15 residues. The CDR3 loop is CASSTDRASTDTQYF. The CDR3, as DNA: TGTGCCAGCAGTACGGACCGCGCCTCCACAGATACGCAGTATTTT.

The chain has TRBV2 and TRBJ2-7; D ambiguous. The CDR3 is 12 amino acids. V dropped 10 bases and J dropped 3 bases, with 13 bases sitting between them. Germline V gene data show CDR1 as SNHLY and CDR2 as FYNNEI. The CDR3 loop reads CATGPINYEQYF. The CDR3 bases are TGTGCCACCGGACCGATAAACTACGAGCAGTACTTC.

V and J are TRBV7-6 and TRBJ2-7; 11 positions agree with TRBD1. The CDR3 is made up of 15 amino acids. CDR1 and CDR2 from the germline V gene are SGHVS and FNYEAQ. After removal of 4 bases from V and 4 bases from J, the junction contained 6 bases not matched to a gene. This chain's CDR3 is CASSSGQGARYEQYF. CDR3 sequence (DNA): TGTGCCAGCAGCTCCGGACAGGGGGCCAGGTACGAGCAGTACTTC.

Concerning this clone: In the same sample, other DNA sequences code for this CDR3. This chain joins TRBV7-9 and TRBJ1-1; possible D gene TRBD1, 5 bases. The germline gives CDR1 SEHNR, CDR2 FQNEAQ (reference sequence). Trimming removed 1 base from V and 0 bases from J, with 6 bases in between. The CDR3 consists of 14 residues. The CDR3, as DNA: TGTGCCAGCAGCTTAGGGGGGTTGAACACTGAAGCTTTCTTT. Translating gives CASSLGGLNTEAFF.

The chain employs TRBV19 and TRBJ1-5, with TRBD1 identical over 8 bases. V lost 5 bases to trimming and J lost 7 bases; unmatched junction nucleotides: 10. The CDR3 runs to 15 residues. In germline, CDR1 is LNHDA, CDR2 SQIVND (reference sequence). The CDR3 sequence: CASSAVPGQAQPQHF. The CDR3 bases are TGTGCCAGTAGTGCCGTCCCGGGACAGGCACAGCCCCAGCATTTT.

The V gene is TRBV5-4, the J gene TRBJ2-1; 11 bases match TRBD2. CDR1 is SGHNT, CDR2 YYREEE, per germline (reference sequence). This CDR3 is 15 amino acids long. Germline trimming cut 6 bases from V and 8 bases from J; bases unmatched to any gene: 10. CDR3 amino acids: CASTRTSGPLDEQFF. The CDR3 nucleotides are TGTGCCAGCACCCGGACTAGCGGGCCTCTCGATGAGCAGTTCTTC. The full variable domain, completed using reference TRBV5-4 and TRBJ2-1, is ETGVTQSPTHLIKTRGQQVTLRCSSQSGHNTVSWYQQALGQGPQFIFQYYREEENGRGNFPPRFSGLQFPNYSSELNVNALELDDSALYLCASTRTSGPLDEQFFGPGTRLTVL.

The V and J genes are TRBV5-6 and TRBJ2-7; 7 nucleotides match TRBD1. V lost 2 bases and J lost 4; bases outside the gene matches: 6. Germline CDR1 reads SGHDT; CDR2 reads YYEEEE. The CDR3 sequence is 14 residues long. The CDR3: CASSFGTVEYEQYF. Here the CDR3 DNA reads TGTGCCAGCAGCTTCGGGACAGTAGAGTACGAGCAGTACTTC.

A few counts support this clone. J is TRBJ2-2 and V is TRBV5-1; TRBD1 aligns across 7 bases. The CDR3 is made up of 15 amino acids. The junction had 7 bases not matched to a gene; V was cut back by 4 bases and J by 4 bases. Germline CDR1 reads SGHRS; CDR2 reads YFSETQ. CDR3 amino acids: CASSPSRGTTGELFF. The CDR3 DNA reads TGCGCCAGCAGCCCGAGCAGGGGGACCACCGGGGAGCTGTTTTTT.

This clone was observed a single time. This chain connects TRBV10-1 to TRBJ2-3; no reliable D call. From germline, CDR1 is WNHNN and CDR2 SYGVQD (reference sequence). V dropped 6 bases and J dropped 3 bases, with 19 bases sitting between them. CDR3 length: 16 residues. CDR3 protein: CASSPDPITATDTQYF. CDR3 DNA: TGCGCCAGCAGCCCCGATCCAATCACTGCAACAGATACGCAGTATTTT.